This T cell receptor beta chain is drawn from a study of T cell clonotyping in hematopoietic cell transplantation. General observations from the study: Broader posttransplant TCR repertoire diversity was predicted by graft donor and pretransplant recipient Inverse Simpson Index values.

Indicated time point: recipient sample about 28 days before transplant, after cytoreduction. Only in-frame clones appear in the TCRdb table, and some are missing; sequencing was by immunoSEQ multiplex PCR. Of 29,000 or so clones listed, around 80% are singletons. In regard to this clone: Antigen unknown.

V dropped 6 bases and J dropped 3 bases, with 8 bases sitting between them. CDR3 length equals 11 residues. From germline, CDR1 is SQVTM and CDR2 ANQGSEA. The sequencing here drew on peripheral blood mononuclear cells, taken before stem cell transplant. The receptor was isolated from a woman in her 30s with chronic myeloid leukemia. Some clones in this sample may be carry-over from other donors' samples. This chain joins TRBV29-1 and TRBJ1-1; D is ambiguous. CDR3 coding DNA: TGCAGCGTCGTAAGATACACTGAAGCTTTCTTT. Its protein product is CSVVRYTEAFF.